The clone carrying this T cell receptor beta chain was recorded a few times. Its antigen is not known. The data are from a study of identical twins. Everyone who gave samples was a healthy Caucasian. Template switching added a universal primer site, and cDNA bore unique molecular identifiers. TCRdb called the 5' RACE reads again in MiXCR, with one record for every CDR3 protein. The sample lists 1.5 million to 2 million distinct CDR3 sequences, more than 30% occurring once. Study-wide results and limits: Abundant cord blood beta clonotypes carried fewer insertions; memory repertoires showed none. Part of the zero-insertion signal could reflect confounding by invariant MAIT and iNKT cells.

The CDR3 totals 17 residues. Germline assignment: CDR1 SGHDN and CDR2 FVKESK. V was trimmed by 4 bases and J by 1 base, leaving 18 bases between them. The sequencing input was cord blood. This TCR was sampled from a newborn girl in good health. The chain joins TRBV14 to TRBJ2-3; D unresolved. The CDR3: CASSPNGVRYRTDTQYF. For the CDR3, the DNA is TGTGCCAGCAGCCCCAATGGGGTCCGATACCGCACAGATACGCAGTATTTT.